The clone carrying this T cell receptor (beta chain) has a single count. This entry is derived from a study of blood T cell repertoires in COVID-19. In the study overall: Donors in the United States, Italy and Spain gave samples during acute or convalescent COVID-19. The analysed material was cDNA or gDNA that came from T cells, B-cell-depleted T cells, or PBMCs.

In terms of age and location, participants ranged from roughly 18 to 95 years and lived in fewer than 30 US areas. The junction had 2 bases not matched to a gene; V was cut back by 1 base and J by 4 bases. The germline V gene has CDR1 SNHLY and CDR2 FYNNEI. The CDR3 runs 15 residues. How the authors handled the data: Reference gene primer amplification in the assay estimated nucleated cell counts. TCRdb's copy holds only in-frame clones and misses some; the assay was immunoSEQ multiplex PCR. The V and J calls and clone size were taken over from that table, and D and trimming were inferred from the DNA. The sample has some 250,000 clones; around 90% are singletons.

This clonotype was obtained from a human donor in a cohort exposed to, infected with or recovered from COVID-19 (not recorded which). The donor label of this sample is uncertain. Sequencing was carried out using PBMCs or T cells enriched from blood (not recorded which). The J gene is TRBJ1-5, the V gene TRBV2, with 9 bases lining up with TRBD1. The CDR3 is CASSEVDRGNQPQHF. DNA for the CDR3: TGTGCCAGCAGTGAAGTGGACAGGGGAAATCAGCCCCAGCATTTT.